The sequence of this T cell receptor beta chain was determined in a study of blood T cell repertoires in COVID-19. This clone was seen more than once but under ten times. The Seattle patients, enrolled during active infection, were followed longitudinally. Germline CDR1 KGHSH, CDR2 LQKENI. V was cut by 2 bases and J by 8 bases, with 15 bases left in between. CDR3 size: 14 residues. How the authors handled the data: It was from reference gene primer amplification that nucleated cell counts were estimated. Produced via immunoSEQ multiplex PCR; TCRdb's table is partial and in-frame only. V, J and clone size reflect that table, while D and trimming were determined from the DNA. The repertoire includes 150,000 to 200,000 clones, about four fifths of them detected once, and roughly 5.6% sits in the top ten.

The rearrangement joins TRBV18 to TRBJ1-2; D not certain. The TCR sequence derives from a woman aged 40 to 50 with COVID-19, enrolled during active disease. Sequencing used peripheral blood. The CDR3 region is CASSPIRVGEGYTF. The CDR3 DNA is TGTGCCAGCTCACCAATCCGGGTTGGAGAAGGCTACACCTTC.